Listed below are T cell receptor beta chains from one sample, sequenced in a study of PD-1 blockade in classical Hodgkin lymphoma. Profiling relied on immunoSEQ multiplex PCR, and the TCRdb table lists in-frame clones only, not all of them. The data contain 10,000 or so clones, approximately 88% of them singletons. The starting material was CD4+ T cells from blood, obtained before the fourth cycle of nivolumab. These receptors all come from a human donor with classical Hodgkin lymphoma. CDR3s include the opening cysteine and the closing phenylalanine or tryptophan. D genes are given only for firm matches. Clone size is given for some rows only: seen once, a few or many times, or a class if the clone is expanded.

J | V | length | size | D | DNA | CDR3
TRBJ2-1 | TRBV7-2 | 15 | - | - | TGTGCCAGCAGCTTAAATCCCTTTTGGGGCAATGAGCAGTTCTTC | CASSLNPFWGNEQFF
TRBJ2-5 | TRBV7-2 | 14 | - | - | TGTGCCAGCAGCTCTAATAACGTCGGAGAGACCCAGTACTTC | CASSSNNVGETQYF
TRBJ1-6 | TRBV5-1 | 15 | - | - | TGCGCCAGCAGCTGGGGCAATTCCTATAATTCACCCCTCCACTTT | CASSWGNSYNSPLHF
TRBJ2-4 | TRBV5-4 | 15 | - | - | TGTGCCAGCAGCTTGGTCAAGGGAGGAGGAAACATTCAGTACTTC | CASSLVKGGGNIQYF
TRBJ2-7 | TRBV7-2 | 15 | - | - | TGTGCCAGCAGCCTAGGGGTAGGGGCCCCCTACGAGCAGTACTTC | CASSLGVGAPYEQYF
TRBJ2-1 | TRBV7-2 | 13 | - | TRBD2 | TGTGCCAGCAGCCAAATTAGCGGGAGTGGGCAGTTCTTC | CASSQISGSGQFF
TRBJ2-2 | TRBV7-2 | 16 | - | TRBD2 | TGTGCCAGCACCGGGGGACTAGCGGGAGGCGCCGGGGAGCTGTTTTTT | CASTGGLAGGAGELFF
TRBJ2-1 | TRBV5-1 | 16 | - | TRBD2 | TGCGCCAGCAGACCGACTAGCGGGGTGACTTACAATGAGCAGTTCTTC | CASRPTSGVTYNEQFF
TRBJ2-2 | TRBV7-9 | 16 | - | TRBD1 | TGTGCCAGCAGCTTTCCGGGACAGGGTTTGTCCTGGGAGCTGTTTTTT | CASSFPGQGLSWELFF
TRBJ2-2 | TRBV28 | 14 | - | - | TGTGCCAGCAGTTTATCGAGCGCGTCCGGGGAGCTGTTTTTT | CASSLSSASGELFF
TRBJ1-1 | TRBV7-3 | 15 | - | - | TGTGCCAGCAGCTTGGGGGGGTACATGAACACTGAAGCTTTCTTT | CASSLGGYMNTEAFF
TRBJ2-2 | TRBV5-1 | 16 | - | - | TGCGCCAGCAGCCGAGCAGACAATCCAGGCACCGGGGAGCTGTTTTTT | CASSRADNPGTGELFF
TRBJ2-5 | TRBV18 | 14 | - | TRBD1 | TGTGCCAGCTCACCAGTTGAGGGGGCTGAGACCCAGTACTTC | CASSPVEGAETQYF
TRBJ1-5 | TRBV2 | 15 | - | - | TGTGCCAGCAGTCTTGACAGTGGGGGGTATCAGCCCCAGCATTTT | CASSLDSGGYQPQHF
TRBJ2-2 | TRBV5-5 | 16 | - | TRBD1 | TGTGCCAGCAGCCGGACAGGGGAGTATGTAACCGGGGAGCTGTTTTTT | CASSRTGEYVTGELFF
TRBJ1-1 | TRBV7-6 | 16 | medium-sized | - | TGTGCCAGCAGCTTAGCCCCCGGCCCTGGGGGCACTGAAGCTTTCTTT | CASSLAPGPGGTEAFF
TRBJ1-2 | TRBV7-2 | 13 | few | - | TGTGCCAGCAGCACGGACGTAAACTATGGCTACACCTTC | CASSTDVNYGYTF
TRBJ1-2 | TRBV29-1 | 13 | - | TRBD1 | TGCAGCGTCGAGAGACAGGGAAGCGACGGCTACACCTTC | CSVERQGSDGYTF
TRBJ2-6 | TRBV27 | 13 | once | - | TGTGCCAGCAGTTTGCAGGGTACCAACGTCCTGACTTTC | CASSLQGTNVLTF
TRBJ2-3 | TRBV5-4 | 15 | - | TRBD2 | TGTGCCAGCAGCTTGAGTGGGACTAGCTTTTATACGCAGTATTTT | CASSLSGTSFYTQYF
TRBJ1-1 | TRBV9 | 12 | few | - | TGTGCCTCGGGCAGGGGTCTCACTGAAGCTTTCTTT | CASGRGLTEAFF
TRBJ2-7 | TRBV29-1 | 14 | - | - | TGCAGCGTTGGTGGGCGGGGAGAGCGGTACGAGCAGTACTTC | CSVGGRGERYEQYF
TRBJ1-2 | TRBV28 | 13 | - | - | TGTGCCAGCAGTTTACAGGGTTCCTATGGCTACACCTTC | CASSLQGSYGYTF
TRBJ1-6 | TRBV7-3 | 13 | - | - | TGTGCCAGCAGCTTAAAAGGGGGATCGGCCCTCCACTTT | CASSLKGGSALHF
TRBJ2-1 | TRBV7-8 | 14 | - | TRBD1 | TGTGCCAGCAGCTCCGACAGGGCGAACAATGAGCAGTTCTTC | CASSSDRANNEQFF
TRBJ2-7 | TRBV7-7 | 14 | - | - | TGTGCTAGCAGAGCCTTTGAAAATACCTACGAGCAGTACTTC | CASRAFENTYEQYF
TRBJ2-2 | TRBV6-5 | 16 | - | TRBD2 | TGTGCCAGCAGTTACTCAGCGGGAGAGAACACCGGGGAGCTGTTTTTT | CASSYSAGENTGELFF
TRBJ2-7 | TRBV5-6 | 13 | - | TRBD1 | TGTGCCAGCAGCACCGGGACAGGGTTCGAGCAGTACTTC | CASSTGTGFEQYF
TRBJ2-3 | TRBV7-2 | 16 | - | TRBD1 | TGTGCCAGCAGCAGACAGGGCTGGGGTAGCACAGATACGCAGTATTTT | CASSRQGWGSTDTQYF
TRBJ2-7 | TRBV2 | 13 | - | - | TGTGCCAGTTGCATCGGACGGGGCTACGAGCAGTACTTC | CASCIGRGYEQYF
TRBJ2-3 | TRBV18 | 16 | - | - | TGTGCCAGCTCACCACCTGCCAGCCCGAGCACAGATACGCAGTATTTT | CASSPPASPSTDTQYF
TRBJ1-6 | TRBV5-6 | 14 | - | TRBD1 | TGTGCCAGCAGCTCGCCGACAGGGCGATCACCCCTCCACTTT | CASSSPTGRSPLHF
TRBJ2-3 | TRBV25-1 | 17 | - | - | TGTGCCAGCACCCCAGTAGGGGTCACGTTGGGCACAGATACGCAGTATTTT | CASTPVGVTLGTDTQYF
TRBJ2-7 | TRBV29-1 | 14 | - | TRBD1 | TGCAGCGTAACCGGGACAGTGGCGTCCTACGAGCAGTACTTC | CSVTGTVASYEQYF
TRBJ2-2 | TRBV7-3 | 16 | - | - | TGTGCCAGCAGCTTAAGGGCAGCTTCGAACACCGGGGAGCTGTTTTTT | CASSLRAASNTGELFF
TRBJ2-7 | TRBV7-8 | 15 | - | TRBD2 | TGTGCCAGCAGCACGATAGCGGGAGAGGTTTACGAGCAGTACTTC | CASSTIAGEVYEQYF
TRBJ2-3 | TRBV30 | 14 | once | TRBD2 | TGTGCCTGGACCCAGGGACTAGTCCCAGATACGCAGTATTTT | CAWTQGLVPDTQYF
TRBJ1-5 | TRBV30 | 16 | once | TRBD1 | TGTGCCTGGAGTGACCGGACAGGGGGCCTTTATCAGCCCCAGCATTTT | CAWSDRTGGLYQPQHF
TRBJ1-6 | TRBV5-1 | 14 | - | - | TGCGCCAGCAGCTTGCACGGGTCGAGTTCACCCCTCCACTTT | CASSLHGSSSPLHF
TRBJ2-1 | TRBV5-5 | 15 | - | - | TGTGCCAGCAGCCGTCGGACATACTCCTACAATGAGCAGTTCTTC | CASSRRTYSYNEQFF
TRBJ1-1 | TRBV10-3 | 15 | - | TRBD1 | TGTGCCATCAGTGAGGGAGGGGGCAGGTACACTGAAGCTTTCTTT | CAISEGGGRYTEAFF
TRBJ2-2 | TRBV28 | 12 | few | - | TGTGCCAGCAGTTTGTGGCCCGGGGAGCTGTTTTTT | CASSLWPGELFF
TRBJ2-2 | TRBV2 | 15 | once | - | TGTGCCAGCAGTGATACGGGGATTTACACCGGGGAGCTGTTTTTT | CASSDTGIYTGELFF
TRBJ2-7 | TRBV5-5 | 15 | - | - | TGTGCCAGCAGCTTGGAGGGGCAGGGGGGCGTCGGGCAGTACTTC | CASSLEGQGGVGQYF
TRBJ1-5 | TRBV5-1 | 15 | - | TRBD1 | TGCGCCAGCAGCCCGGGACAGGCTTCCAATCAGCCCCAGCATTTT | CASSPGQASNQPQHF
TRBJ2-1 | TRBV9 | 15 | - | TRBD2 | TGTGCCAGCAGCGTACTAGCGGGAGGATACAATGAGCAGTTCTTC | CASSVLAGGYNEQFF
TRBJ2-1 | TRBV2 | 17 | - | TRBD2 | TGTGCCAGCAGTCCCGGACTAGCGGGAGGCTCCTACAATGAGCAGTTCTTC | CASSPGLAGGSYNEQFF
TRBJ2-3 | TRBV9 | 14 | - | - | TGTGCCAGCAGTAGCACGGATTACACAGATACGCAGTATTTT | CASSSTDYTDTQYF
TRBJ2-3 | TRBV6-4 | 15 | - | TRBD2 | TGTGCCAGCAGTGACGACGCGGGGGGCTCAGATACGCAGTATTTT | CASSDDAGGSDTQYF
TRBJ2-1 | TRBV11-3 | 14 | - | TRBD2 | TGTGCCAGCAGCTTAGGGACTAGTAAGCATGAGCAGTTCTTC | CASSLGTSKHEQFF
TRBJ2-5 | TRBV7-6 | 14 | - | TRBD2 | TGTGCCAGCAGCTTCGGGGGGGCTGGAAAGACCCAGTACTTC | CASSFGGAGKTQYF
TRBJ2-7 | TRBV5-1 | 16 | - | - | TGCGCCAGCAGCTTGGGAGGGTCCCGACTAGGGCACGAGCAGTACTTC | CASSLGGSRLGHEQYF
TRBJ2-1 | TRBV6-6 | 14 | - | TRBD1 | TGTGCCAGCAGTTACTGGCAGGGGGCGAATGAGCAGTTCTTC | CASSYWQGANEQFF
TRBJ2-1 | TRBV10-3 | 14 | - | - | TGTGCCATCAGTGCGGACCCATCCTACAATGAGCAGTTCTTC | CAISADPSYNEQFF
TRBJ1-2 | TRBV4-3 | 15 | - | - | TGCGCCAGCAGCCACGTCCAACAGGGAACGAAGGGCTACACCTTC | CASSHVQQGTKGYTF
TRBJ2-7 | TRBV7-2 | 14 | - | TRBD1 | TGTGCCAGCAGCTCGACAGGGCCCCAATACGAGCAGTACTTC | CASSSTGPQYEQYF
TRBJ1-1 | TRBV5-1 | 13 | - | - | TGCGCCAGCAGCTTGAAGAGTGACACTGAAGCTTTCTTT | CASSLKSDTEAFF
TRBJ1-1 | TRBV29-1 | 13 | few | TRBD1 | TGCAGCGGTGGACAGGGGGCTGACACTGAAGCTTTCTTT | CSGGQGADTEAFF
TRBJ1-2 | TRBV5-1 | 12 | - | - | TGCGCCAGCAGCCCCGGGGCAGCCGTATACACCTTC | CASSPGAAVYTF
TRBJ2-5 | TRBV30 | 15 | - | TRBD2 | TGTGCCTGGAGCCAGCCGGGACTAACCCAAGAGACCCAGTACTTC | CAWSQPGLTQETQYF